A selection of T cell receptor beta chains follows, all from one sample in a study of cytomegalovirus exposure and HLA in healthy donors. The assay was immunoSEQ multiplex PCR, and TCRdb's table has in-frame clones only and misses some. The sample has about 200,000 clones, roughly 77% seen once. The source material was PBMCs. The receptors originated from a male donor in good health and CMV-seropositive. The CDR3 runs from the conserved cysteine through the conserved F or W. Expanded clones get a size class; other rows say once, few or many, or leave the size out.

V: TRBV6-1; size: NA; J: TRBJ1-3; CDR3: CASGPGGAGNTIYF
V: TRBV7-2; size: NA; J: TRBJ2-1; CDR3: CASSQTRGAYNEQFF
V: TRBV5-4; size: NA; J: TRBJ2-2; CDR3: CASSGRQRWNTGELFF
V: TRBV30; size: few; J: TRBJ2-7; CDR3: CAWSASRSHEQYF
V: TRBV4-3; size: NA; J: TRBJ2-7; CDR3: CASSQVLAPYEQYF
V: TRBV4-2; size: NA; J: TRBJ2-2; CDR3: CASSQGRSSNTGELFF
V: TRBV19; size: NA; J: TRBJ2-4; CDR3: CASRQRGKAENIQYF
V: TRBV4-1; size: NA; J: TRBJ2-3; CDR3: CASSQDPAAGTDTQYF
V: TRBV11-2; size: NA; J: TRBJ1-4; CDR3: CASSMFSEKLFF
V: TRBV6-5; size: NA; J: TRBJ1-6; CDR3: CASNQQKNSPLHF
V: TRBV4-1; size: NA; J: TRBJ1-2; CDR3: CASSQERTGEVGYTF
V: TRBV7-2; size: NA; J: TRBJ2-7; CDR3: CASSLDVGRGYEQYF
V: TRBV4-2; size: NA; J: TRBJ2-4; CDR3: CASSQTGLAGDRVKSLAKNIQYF
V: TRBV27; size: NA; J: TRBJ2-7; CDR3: CASSRRTGDHEQYF
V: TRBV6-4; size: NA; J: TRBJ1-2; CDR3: CASSDSQGYTF
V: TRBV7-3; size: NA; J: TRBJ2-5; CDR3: CASSPGSGSVETQYF
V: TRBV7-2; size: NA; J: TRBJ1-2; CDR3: CASSAQGGANYGYTF
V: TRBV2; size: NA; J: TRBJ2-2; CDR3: CASRWRLNTGELFF
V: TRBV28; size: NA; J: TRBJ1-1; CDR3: CASSRQGRPTEAFF
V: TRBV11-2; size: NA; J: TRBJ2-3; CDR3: CASSPGLAAFTDTQYF
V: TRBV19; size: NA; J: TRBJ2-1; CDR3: CASSMWASTYNEQFF
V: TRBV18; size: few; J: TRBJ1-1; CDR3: CASSRTTGRDSMAFF
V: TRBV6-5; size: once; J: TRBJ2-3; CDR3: CASSPDRGTQYF
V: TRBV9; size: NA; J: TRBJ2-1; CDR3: CASSPGTGAFPEQFF
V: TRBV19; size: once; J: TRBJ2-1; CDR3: CASSPTSGGGIDEQFF
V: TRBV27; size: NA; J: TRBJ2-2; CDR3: CASSLLGMNTGELFF
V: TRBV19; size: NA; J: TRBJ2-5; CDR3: CASSSGLREETQYF
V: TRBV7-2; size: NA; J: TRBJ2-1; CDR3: CASSLVSGSPNEQFF
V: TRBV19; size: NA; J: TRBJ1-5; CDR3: CASSTRDSFNQPQHF
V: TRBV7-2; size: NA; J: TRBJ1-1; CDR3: CASSLIPLQDVSEAFF
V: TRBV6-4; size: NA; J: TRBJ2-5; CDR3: CASREWRGQETQYF
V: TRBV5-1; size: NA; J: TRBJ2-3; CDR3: CASSLPGGQTDTQYF
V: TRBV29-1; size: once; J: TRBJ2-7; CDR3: CSVLGTAQYEQYF
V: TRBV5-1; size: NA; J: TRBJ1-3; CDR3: CASSLDGVATIYF
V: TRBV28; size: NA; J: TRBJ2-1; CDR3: CASRGNSGVSYNEQFF
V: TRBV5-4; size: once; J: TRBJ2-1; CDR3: CASSLGGTGYNEQFF
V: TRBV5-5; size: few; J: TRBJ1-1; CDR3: CASSLIGTMNTEAFF
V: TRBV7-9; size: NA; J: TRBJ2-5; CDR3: CASSHQTVNQETQYF
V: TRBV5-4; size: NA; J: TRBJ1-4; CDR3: CASSWTGFSEKLFF
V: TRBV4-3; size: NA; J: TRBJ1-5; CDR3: CASSQAGGQPQHF
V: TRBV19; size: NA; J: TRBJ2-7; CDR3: CASAKSGIGTSVLEQYF
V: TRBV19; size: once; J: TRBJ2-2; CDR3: CASSMVGTNTGELFF
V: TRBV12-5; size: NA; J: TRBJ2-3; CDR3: CASGRDRVVDTQYF
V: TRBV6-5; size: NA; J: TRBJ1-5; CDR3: CASSYGGSGNQPQHF
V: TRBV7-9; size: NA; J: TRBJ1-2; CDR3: CASSFNDARGGYTF
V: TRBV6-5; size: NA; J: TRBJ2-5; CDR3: CASTLNPEGETQYF
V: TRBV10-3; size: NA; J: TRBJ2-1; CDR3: CAIKGLAGEGNEQFF
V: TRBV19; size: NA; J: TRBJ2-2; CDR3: CASGDRGDTGELFF
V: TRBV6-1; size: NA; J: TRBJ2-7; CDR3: CASRTLPTDFYEQYF
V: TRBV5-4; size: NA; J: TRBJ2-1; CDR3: CASMSSGVGEQFF
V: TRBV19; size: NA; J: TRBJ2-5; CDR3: CASNGREGRETQYF
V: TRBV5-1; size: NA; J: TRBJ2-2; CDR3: CASRIRTGSTTGELFF
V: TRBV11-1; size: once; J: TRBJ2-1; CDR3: CASTSGLQNNEQFF
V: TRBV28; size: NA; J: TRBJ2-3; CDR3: CASSRQGTVARGTQYF